Following are 20 T cell receptor beta chains from one sample sequenced in a study of CXCR3-negative and CXCR3-positive naive CD8 T cells. The TRB cDNA libraries were prepared by 5' RACE with UMI labels. TCRdb re-called the 5' RACE reads and shows each CDR3 protein once, DNA omitted. This table holds under 70,000 distinct CDR3 sequences. The sequenced material came from memory CD8+ T cells from blood. These receptor sequences come from a human donor in good health. Some clones in this sample may be carry-over from other donors' samples.

By frequency, this clonotype registers medium-sized. The V gene is TRBV6-2 or TRBV6-3, the J gene TRBJ2-2; checking the TCRdb D call of TRBD2 is not possible without DNA. The V gene's germline CDR1 is MNHEY and CDR2 SVGEGT. The CDR3 runs to 15 residues. The CDR3 here is CASSPGLADTGELFF.

Measured by frequency, this clonotype is medium-sized (0.01 to 0.1%). V is TRBV14 and J is TRBJ2-1. Germline V gene lookup returns CDR1 SGHDN and CDR2 FVKESK. This CDR3 contains 15 residues. CDR3 protein: CASSRKVGSWSEQFF.

The V call is TRBV10-3, the J call TRBJ2-3; TCRdb reports TRBD1, a call that lacks DNA to check it against. CDR3 length: 13 amino acids. Germline loops: CDR1 ENHRY, CDR2 SYGVKD. This chain's CDR3 is CAITPESTDTQYF.

The chain employs TRBV6-6 and TRBJ1-1. Germline V CDR1 and CDR2: MNHNY, SVGAGI (reference sequence). The CDR3 runs 12 residues. CDR3 protein: CASSYSFIEAFF.

The chain joins TRBV3-1 to TRBJ1-2; TCRdb's D call of TRBD1 is untestable without DNA. The V gene's germline CDR1 is LGHDT and CDR2 YNNKEL (reference sequence). The CDR3 is 15 amino acids. The CDR3: CASSQDEGKSYGYTF.

CDR3 sequence: CASSRAGTGPSF. The chain links TRBV7-6 to TRBJ2-1; TCRdb lists TRBD1, though no DNA is available to test this call. The CDR3 is 12 amino acids. Germline loops: CDR1 SGHVS, CDR2 FNYEAQ.

CDR3 amino acids: CATTDRDIYEQYF. This rearrangement joins TRBV28 to TRBJ2-7; TCRdb proposes TRBD1, but this gene call is untestable without DNA. This CDR3 contains 13 residues. Germline CDR1 reads MDHEN; CDR2 reads SYDVKM.

This chain links TRBV5-1 with TRBJ2-2. There are 13 residues in the CDR3. Per the germline V gene, CDR1 is SGHRS and CDR2 is YFSETQ. The CDR3 spells CASSAGPEGELFF.

The rearrangement joins TRBV6-2 or TRBV6-3 to TRBJ2-3. CDR1 and CDR2 (germline): MNHEY, SVGEGT. The CDR3 has 14 amino acids. The CDR3 sequence is CASSQVGSTDTQYF.

CDR3 sequence: CASSYDLLQGDTDTQYF. The V and J genes are TRBV6-2 or TRBV6-3 and TRBJ2-3; TCRdb's assignment of TRBD1 cannot be checked, as there is no DNA. The CDR3 spans 17 residues. In germline, CDR1 is MNHEY, CDR2 SVGEGT.

This chain joins TRBV29-1 and TRBJ1-2; TCRdb gives TRBD1 as the D gene, but with no DNA this cannot be confirmed. This CDR3 spans 11 amino acids. The germline V gene has CDR1 SQVTM and CDR2 ANQGSEA. The CDR3 loop reads CSVRTGNGYTF. The variable domain in full, with the rest retrieved from reference TRBV29-1 and TRBJ1-2, is SAVISQKPSRDICQRGTSLTIQCQVDSQVTMMFWYRQQPGQSLTLIATANQGSEATYESGFVIDKFPISRPNLTFSTLTVSNMSPEDSSIYLCSVRTGNGYTFGSGTRLTVV.

This chain uses TRBV6-5 with TRBJ1-4. Germline-derived CDR1 and CDR2 are MNHEY and SVGAGI. The CDR3 runs 14 residues. The CDR3 here is CASSYSSGNEKLFF.

This chain connects TRBV4-2 to TRBJ2-6; the TRBD2 assignment by TCRdb is unverifiable without DNA. CDR1 and CDR2 from the germline V gene are LGHNA and YNFKEQ. The CDR3 is 16 residues long. Here the CDR3 reads CASSQVAGDGANVLTF.

The rearrangement links TRBV20-1 to TRBJ1-1; TCRdb gives TRBD1 as the D gene, but with no DNA this cannot be confirmed. Germline CDR1 is DFQATT and CDR2 is SNEGSKA (reference sequence). The CDR3 extends over 15 amino acids. The CDR3 reads CSARDLDRGNTEAFF.

The genes are TRBV7-9 and TRBJ2-4; TCRdb calls TRBD2, which cannot be checked without DNA. This CDR3 region has 13 residues. Germline lookup yields CDR1 SEHNR and CDR2 FQNEAQ (reference sequence). CDR3: CASRAGAENIQYF.

The V call is TRBV29-1, the J call TRBJ2-7. Germline assignment: CDR1 SQVTM and CDR2 ANQGSEA. This CDR3 region has 12 residues. CDR3 region: CSVEGRAYEQYF.

V usage is TRBV5-1 and J usage is TRBJ2-5; the TCRdb D gene call, TRBD1, has no DNA to confirm it. The CDR3 extends over 14 amino acids. CDR1 is SGHRS, CDR2 YFSETQ, per germline. CDR3 amino acids: CASSVDNGKETQYF.

CDR3 sequence: CSVVGTYSYNEQFF. The chain employs TRBV29-1 and TRBJ2-1; TCRdb's D call of TRBD1 is untestable without DNA. This CDR3 contains 14 residues. Germline V gene sequence: CDR1 SQVTM, CDR2 ANQGSEA.

The chain couples TRBV19 to TRBJ2-7; TCRdb's D gene call, TRBD1, goes unchecked for lack of DNA. Germline assignment: CDR1 LNHDA and CDR2 SQIVND (reference sequence). This CDR3 is built from 14 residues. The CDR3 protein is CASMARDRTYEQYF.

This clonotype ranks as medium-sized in terms of frequency. The rearrangement joins TRBV20-1 to TRBJ2-7. The CDR3 has 14 amino acids. Germline CDR1 reads DFQATT; CDR2 reads SNEGSKA (reference sequence). CDR3 in amino acids: CSAREGSSIYEQYF.